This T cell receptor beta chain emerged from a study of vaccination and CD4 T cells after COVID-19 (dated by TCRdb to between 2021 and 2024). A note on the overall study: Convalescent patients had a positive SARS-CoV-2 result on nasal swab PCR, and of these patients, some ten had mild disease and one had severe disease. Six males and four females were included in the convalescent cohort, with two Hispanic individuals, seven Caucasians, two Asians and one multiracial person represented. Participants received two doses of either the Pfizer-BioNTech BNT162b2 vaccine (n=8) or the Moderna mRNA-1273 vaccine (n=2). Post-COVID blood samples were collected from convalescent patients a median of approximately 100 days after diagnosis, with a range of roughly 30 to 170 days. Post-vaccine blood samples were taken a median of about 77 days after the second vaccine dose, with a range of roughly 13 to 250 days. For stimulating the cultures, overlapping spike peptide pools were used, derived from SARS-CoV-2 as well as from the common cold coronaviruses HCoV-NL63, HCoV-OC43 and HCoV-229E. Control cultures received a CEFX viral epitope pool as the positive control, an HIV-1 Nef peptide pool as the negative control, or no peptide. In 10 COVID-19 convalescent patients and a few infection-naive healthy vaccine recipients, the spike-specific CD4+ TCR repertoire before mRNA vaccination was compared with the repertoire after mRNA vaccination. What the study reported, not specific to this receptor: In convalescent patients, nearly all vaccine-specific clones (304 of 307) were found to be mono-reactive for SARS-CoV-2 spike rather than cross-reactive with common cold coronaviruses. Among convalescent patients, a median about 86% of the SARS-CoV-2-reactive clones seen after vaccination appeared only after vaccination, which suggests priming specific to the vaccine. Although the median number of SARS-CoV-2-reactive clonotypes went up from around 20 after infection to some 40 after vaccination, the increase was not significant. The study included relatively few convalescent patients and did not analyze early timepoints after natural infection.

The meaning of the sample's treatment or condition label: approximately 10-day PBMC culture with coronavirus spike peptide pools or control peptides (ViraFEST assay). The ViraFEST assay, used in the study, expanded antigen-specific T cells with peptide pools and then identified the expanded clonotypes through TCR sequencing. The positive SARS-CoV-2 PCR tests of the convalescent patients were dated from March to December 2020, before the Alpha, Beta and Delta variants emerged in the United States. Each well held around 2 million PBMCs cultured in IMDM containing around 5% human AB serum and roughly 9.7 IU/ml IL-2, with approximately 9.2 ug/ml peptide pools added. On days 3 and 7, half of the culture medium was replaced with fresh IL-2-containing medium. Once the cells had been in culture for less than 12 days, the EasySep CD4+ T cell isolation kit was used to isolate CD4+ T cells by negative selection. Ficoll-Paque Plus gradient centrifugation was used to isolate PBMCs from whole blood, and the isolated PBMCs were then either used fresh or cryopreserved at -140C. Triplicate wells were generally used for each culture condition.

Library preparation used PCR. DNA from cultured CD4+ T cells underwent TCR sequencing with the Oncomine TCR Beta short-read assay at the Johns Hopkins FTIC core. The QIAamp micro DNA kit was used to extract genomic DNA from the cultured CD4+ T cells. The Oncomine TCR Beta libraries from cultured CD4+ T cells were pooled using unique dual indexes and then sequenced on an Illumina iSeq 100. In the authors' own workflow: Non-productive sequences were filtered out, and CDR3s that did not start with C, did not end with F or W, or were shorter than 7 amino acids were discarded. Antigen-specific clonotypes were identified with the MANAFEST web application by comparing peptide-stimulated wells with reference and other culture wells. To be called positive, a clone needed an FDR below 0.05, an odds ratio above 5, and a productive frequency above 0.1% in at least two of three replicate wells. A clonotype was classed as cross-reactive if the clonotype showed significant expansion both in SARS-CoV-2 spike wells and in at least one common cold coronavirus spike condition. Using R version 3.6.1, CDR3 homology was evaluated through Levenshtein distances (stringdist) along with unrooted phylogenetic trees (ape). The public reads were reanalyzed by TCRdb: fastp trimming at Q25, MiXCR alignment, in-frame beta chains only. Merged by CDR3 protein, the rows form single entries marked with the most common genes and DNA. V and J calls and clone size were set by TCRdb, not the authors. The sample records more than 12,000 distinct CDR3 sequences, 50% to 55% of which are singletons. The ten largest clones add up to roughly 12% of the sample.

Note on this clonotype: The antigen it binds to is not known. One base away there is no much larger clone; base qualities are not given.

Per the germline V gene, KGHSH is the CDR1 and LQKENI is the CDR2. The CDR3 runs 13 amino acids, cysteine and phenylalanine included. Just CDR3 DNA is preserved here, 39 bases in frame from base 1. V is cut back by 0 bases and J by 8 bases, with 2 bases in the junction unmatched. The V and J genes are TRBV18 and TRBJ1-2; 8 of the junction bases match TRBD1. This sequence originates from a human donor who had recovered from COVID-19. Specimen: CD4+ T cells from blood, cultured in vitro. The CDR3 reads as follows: CASSPPTGDGYTF. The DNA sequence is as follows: TGTGCCAGCTCACCACCGACAGGGGACGGCTACACCTTC. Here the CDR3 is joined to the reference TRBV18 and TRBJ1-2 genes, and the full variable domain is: NAGVMQNPRHLVRRRGQEARLRCSPMKGHSHVYWYRQLPEEGLKFMVYLQKENIIDESGMPKERFSAEFPKEGPSILRIQQVVRGDSAAYFCASSPPTGDGYTFGSGTRLTVV.